This T cell receptor beta chain is drawn from a study of neurological immune-mediated disorders. This clonotype was recorded many times. The germline gives CDR1 SGHTA, CDR2 FQGTGA. V gave up 6 bases and J gave up 6 bases; unmatched junction bases: 10. The CDR3 length is 15 residues. TCRdb fed the 5' RACE reads into MiXCR, producing one record per CDR3 protein. The table records 55,000 to 75,000 distinct CDR3 sequences, 10% to 15% of them present only once. This receptor was obtained from a woman in her sixties with HTLV-1-associated myelopathy (HAM/TSP). The J gene is TRBJ2-1, the V gene TRBV7-3; 8 nucleotides match TRBD2. Sequences were obtained from PBMCs. In DNA, the CDR3 is TGTGCCAGCAGTTTCCGACCGGGACTAGGCAATGAGCAGTTCTTC. Translating gives CASSFRPGLGNEQFF.